The 8 T cell receptor beta chains below all came from one sample that was sequenced in a study of T cell responses to AZD1222 COVID-19 vaccine. Profiled with immunoSEQ multiplex PCR; TCRdb holds only in-frame clones, not every one. This sample has about 150,000 clones, with 89% found just once. Sequenced here: peripheral blood, sampled 28 days after the second AZD1222 dose. All receptors come from an adult who received the AZD1222 COVID-19 vaccine.

V is TRBV10-3 and J is TRBJ1-2, with D possibly matching TRBD1 (5 bases). CDR1 is ENHRY and CDR2 is SYGVKD in the germline V gene. V was clipped by 0 bases and J by 4 bases, with 9 bases between them. The CDR3 has 14 amino acids. CDR3 amino acids: CAISESGESYGYTF. DNA of the CDR3: TGTGCCATCAGTGAGTCAGGGGAAAGCTATGGCTACACCTTC.

This clone was picked up a small number of times. This rearrangement joins TRBV14 to TRBJ1-6, with D hard to call. Germline CDR1 reads SGHDN; CDR2 reads FVKESK. V lost 0 bases and J lost 10, with 16 bases in between. This CDR3 has 16 amino acids. In nucleotides, the CDR3 is TGTGCCAGCAGCCAAGATCGAGGGTCCAGTCGATCACCCCTCCACTTT. Protein: CASSQDRGSSRSPLHF. The full variable domain, its missing parts supplied by reference TRBV14 and TRBJ1-6, is EAGVTQFPSHSVIEKGQTVTLRCDPISGHDNLYWYRRVMGKEIKFLLHFVKESKQDESGMPNNRFLAERTGGTYSTLKVQPAELEDSGVYFCASSQDRGSSRSPLHFGNGTRLTVT.

This clone was seen repeatedly, ten times or more. The chain combines TRBV20-1 with TRBJ1-6; D is ambiguous. The CDR3 contains 15 residues. With 3 bases removed from V and 3 bases from J, the gap between germline ends came to 12 bases. Per the germline V gene, CDR1 is DFQATT and CDR2 is SNEGSKA (reference sequence). CDR3 coding DNA: TGCAGTGCTAGTTCGGCGGCGAACTATAATTCACCCCTCCACTTT. This encodes CSASSAANYNSPLHF.

The chain has TRBV19 and TRBJ1-5; D remains ambiguous. Germline V CDR1 and CDR2: LNHDA, SQIVND (reference sequence). This CDR3 spans 12 amino acids. The ends were cut back, 6 bases at V and 0 bases at J, with 3 bases in the middle. The CDR3 region is CASRGSNQPQHF. The DNA of the CDR3 is TGTGCCAGTAGAGGTAGCAATCAGCCCCAGCATTTT.

The chain links TRBV29-1 to TRBJ1-2, with TRBD1 identical over 10 bases. In germline, CDR1 is SQVTM, CDR2 ANQGSEA. Trimming cost V 4 bases and J 8 bases; bases outside gene matches: 4. The CDR3 spans 12 residues. This CDR3 reads CSVGDRGYGYTF. The DNA of the CDR3 is TGCAGCGTTGGGGACAGGGGATACGGCTACACCTTC.

The chain is built from TRBV7-9 and TRBJ2-3; tentatively, D is TRBD1 (6 bases). CDR1 and CDR2 (germline): SEHNR, FQNEAQ (reference sequence). Trimming left V 5 bases short and J 4 bases short, with 10 bases between. The CDR3 has 13 amino acids. CDR3 sequence reads: CASSIRGPDTQYF. The CDR3 nucleotides are TGTGCCAGCAGCATCAGGGGCCCAGATACGCAGTATTTT.

This chain links TRBV7-9 with TRBJ2-7; D gene uncertain. The V and J ends lost 0 bases and 0 bases respectively, with 9 bases between them. This CDR3 spans 15 amino acids. Germline V gives CDR1 SEHNR, CDR2 FQNEAQ (reference sequence). The CDR3 region has the DNA TGTGCCAGCAGCTTAGCCGTCGGCGACTCCTACGAGCAGTACTTC. This codes for CASSLAVGDSYEQYF.

CDR3 sequence reads: CAWSQGAFNEKLFF. In DNA, the CDR3 is TGTGCCTGGAGTCAAGGTGCTTTTAATGAAAAACTGTTTTTT. The chain joins TRBV30 to TRBJ1-4, with no clear D. Germline V gene sequence: CDR1 GTSNPN, CDR2 SVGIG (reference sequence). The CDR3 is 14 amino acids. V was shortened by 2 bases and J by 4 bases, with 11 bases between the two germline ends.